The 16 T cell receptor beta chains in this list originate from one sample, sequenced in a study of OX40 agonist ivuxolimab in advanced cancers. Assay used: immunoSEQ multiplex PCR; TCRdb lists only in-frame clones, some missing. The sample yields some 52,000 clones, 90% to 95% seen once. The material sequenced was CD4+ or CD8+ T cells sorted from blood, taken in a trial of the OX40 agonist ivuxolimab. Receptors originate from an adult with an advanced solid tumor such as melanoma, head and neck, liver or kidney cancer.

V usage is TRBV9 and J usage is TRBJ2-1; D is undetermined. V lost 1 base to trimming and J lost 6 bases, with 11 bases between them. Germline CDR1 SGDLS, CDR2 YYNGEE. The CDR3 extends over 14 amino acids. The CDR3 DNA reads as TGTGCCAGCAGCGTACCTAACGGCCGCAATGAGCAGTTCTTC. Protein sequence: CASSVPNGRNEQFF.

This clone was seen just once. The rearrangement links TRBV28 to TRBJ2-2; 7 bases match TRBD1. V was pared by 4 bases and J by 1 base, with 12 bases of the junction left unmatched. Germline CDR1 reads MDHEN; CDR2 reads SYDVKM. The CDR3 has 18 amino acids. CDR3 nucleotide sequence: TGTGCCAGCAGTTCCAAGATTTACAGGGGTGAGAACACCGGGGAGCTGTTTTTT. The encoded protein is CASSSKIYRGENTGELFF.

This chain joins TRBV7-9 and TRBJ2-3, with D tentatively TRBD1 or TRBD2 (5 bases each). CDR1 is SEHNR and CDR2 is FQNEAQ in the germline V gene (reference sequence). This CDR3 has 15 residues. Trimming shortened V by 4 bases and J by 1 base, and 12 bases separated the two germline ends. CDR3 region: CASSWGSRRTDTQYF. For the CDR3, the DNA is TGTGCCAGCAGCTGGGGGAGTAGGCGCACAGATACGCAGTATTTT.

The gene calls are TRBV10-2 and TRBJ2-1, with 7 bases identical to TRBD2. The CDR3 runs to 16 residues. Germline V gene data show CDR1 as WSHSY and CDR2 as SAAADI. Trimming cost V 6 bases and J 3 bases; bases outside gene matches: 11. The CDR3 is CASRDGLAVFYNEQFF. The CDR3 DNA follows: TGCGCCAGCAGGGACGGGCTAGCGGTTTTCTACAATGAGCAGTTCTTC.

A few counts support this clone. The V and J genes are TRBV7-9 and TRBJ1-5; no reliable D call. The CDR3 has 14 amino acids. CDR1 and CDR2 (germline): SEHNR, FQNEAQ (reference sequence). V shed 3 bases and J shed 3 bases, with 9 bases lying between them. DNA for the CDR3: TGTGCCAGCAGCTTCGACGGGATCAATCAGCCCCAGCATTTT. Translating gives CASSFDGINQPQHF.

This chain links TRBV2 with TRBJ2-7, with TRBD2 matching over 12 bases. From germline, CDR1 is SNHLY and CDR2 FYNNEI. The trim removed 6 bases at V and 3 bases at J, leaving 6 bases unmatched. The CDR3 sequence is 15 residues long. CDR3 in DNA: TGTGCCAGCAGCGTCACGACTAGCGGGAGCTACGAGCAGTACTTC. Its protein is CASSVTTSGSYEQYF. The full variable domain, completed using reference TRBV2 and TRBJ2-7, is EPEVTQTPSHQVTQMGQEVILRCVPISNHLYFYWYRQILGQKVEFLVSFYNNEISEKSEIFDDQFSVERPDGSNFTLKIRSTKLEDSAMYFCASSVTTSGSYEQYFGPGTRLTVT.

The V gene is TRBV10-3, the J gene TRBJ2-3, with TRBD1 as a possible D gene (5 bases). The V and J ends lost 6 bases and 0 bases respectively, with 13 bases between them. The germline gives CDR1 ENHRY, CDR2 SYGVKD. The CDR3 contains 15 residues. CDR3 nucleotides: TGTGCCATCAGCGGTTTAGACAGAAGCACAGATACGCAGTATTTT. Its translation: CAISGLDRSTDTQYF.

This clone came up a few times. V gene TRBV4-1 combines with J gene TRBJ2-3, with D perhaps TRBD1 (5 bases). Germline V gene data show CDR1 as MGHRA and CDR2 as YSYEKL. CDR3 length equals 16 residues. The V end lost 2 bases, the J end lost 3 bases, and 15 bases lay between the germline ends. The CDR3 DNA reads as TGCGCCAGCAGCCAATACACAGTAGGGGTGACAGATACGCAGTATTTT. Translation: CASSQYTVGVTDTQYF.

This chain connects TRBV19 to TRBJ2-1; no clear D gene. Trimming removed 10 bases from V and 1 base from J, with 11 bases in between. This CDR3 region has 13 residues. Germline V gives CDR1 LNHDA, CDR2 SQIVND (reference sequence). This CDR3 is CATSSHSYNEQFF. CDR3 in DNA: TGTGCCACCTCGTCCCATTCCTACAATGAGCAGTTCTTC.

The chain joins TRBV28 to TRBJ1-5; 10 bases are shared with TRBD1. The V segment lost 6 bases and the J segment 6 bases; nucleotides outside the gene matches: 8. CDR3 length equals 15 residues. Germline CDR1 and CDR2: MDHEN and SYDVKM. The CDR3 spells CASSPGQGLVQPQHF. In DNA form, the CDR3 reads TGTGCCAGCAGCCCGGGACAGGGGCTAGTTCAGCCCCAGCATTTT.

The V gene is TRBV7-9, the J gene TRBJ2-7, with D perhaps assigned TRBD1 or TRBD2 (5 bases each). The germline V gene has CDR1 SEHNR and CDR2 FQNEAQ (reference sequence). The CDR3 totals 15 residues. Deletions cut 5 bases from V and 3 bases from J, with 17 bases between. The CDR3 reads CASSPLLGGVYEQYF. The CDR3 nucleotides read TGTGCCAGCAGCCCCCTCCTTGGGGGTGTCTACGAGCAGTACTTC.

V is TRBV4-3 and J is TRBJ2-7; no clear D. Trimming took off 1 base at V and 2 bases at J, with 9 bases between the two ends. CDR3 size: 14 residues. Per germline, CDR1 LGHNA and CDR2 YSLEER. The CDR3 reads CASSQGALPYEQYF. CDR3 nucleotide sequence: TGCGCCAGCAGCCAAGGGGCACTACCCTACGAGCAGTACTTC.

The V call is TRBV19, the J call TRBJ2-7; possible D gene TRBD1, 5 bases. The CDR3 length is 14 residues. V was clipped by 5 bases and J by 3 bases, with 14 bases between them. Germline lookup yields CDR1 LNHDA and CDR2 SQIVND (reference sequence). CDR3 region: CASSAQGFSYEQYF. In nucleotides, the CDR3 is TGTGCCAGTAGTGCCCAGGGCTTCAGCTACGAGCAGTACTTC.

The chain carries TRBV29-1 and TRBJ1-1; D not certain. Deletions cut 7 bases from V and 6 bases from J, with 9 bases between. CDR1 SQVTM and CDR2 ANQGSEA come from the germline V gene. CDR3 length: 10 amino acids. The DNA of the CDR3 is TGCAGCGGAATGACCGCTGAAGCTTTCTTT. It specifies CSGMTAEAFF.

V usage is TRBV5-3 and J usage is TRBJ2-4; D possibly corresponds to TRBD1 (5 bases). TRBV5-3 is annotated as an ORF whose role is uncertain. V shed 4 bases and J shed 2 bases, with 19 bases lying between them. CDR3 length: 17 amino acids. The CDR3 here is CARSKPGFGKTKNIQYF. DNA for the CDR3: TGTGCCAGAAGCAAACCAGGGTTTGGGAAAACCAAAAACATTCAGTACTTC.

CDR3 region: CASSFRMGAYGYTF. CDR3 coding DNA: TGTGCCAGCAGTTTCCGCATGGGGGCCTATGGCTACACCTTC. The chain couples TRBV28 to TRBJ1-2; D might be TRBD1 (6 bases). V was pared by 3 bases and J by 4 bases, with 12 bases between. Germline CDR1 MDHEN, CDR2 SYDVKM. This CDR3 is built from 14 residues.